The clone carrying this T cell receptor (beta chain) was observed a few times. What it binds is not known. This entry comes from a study of CD8+ T cells in alopecia areata. The authors extracted RNA and reverse transcribed it into cDNA as the sequencing template. Some clones are missing from TCRdb's copy, which holds only in-frame ones; the method was immunoSEQ multiplex PCR. The data show about 150,000 clones, roughly 62% seen once. The study, taken as a whole, reports: Shared TCR sequences were less clear between patients than in mice, possibly partly from HLA diversity.

The CDR3 is made up of 13 amino acids. Germline V CDR1 and CDR2: SGHTA, FQGNSA. The germline V and J ends were trimmed by 6 bases and 5 bases, with 11 bases remaining between them. Specimens obtained from alopecia areata patients comprised lesional scalp punch biopsies and peripheral blood. The receptor's source is a human donor with alopecia areata. The rearrangement joins TRBV7-2 to TRBJ1-5; the D is unclear. The sample was CD4+ T cells sorted from blood, taken at week 0. The CDR3 coding sequence is TGTGCCAGCAGTCTATTGGGCGATCAGCCCCAGCATTTT. Residues: CASSLLGDQPQHF.